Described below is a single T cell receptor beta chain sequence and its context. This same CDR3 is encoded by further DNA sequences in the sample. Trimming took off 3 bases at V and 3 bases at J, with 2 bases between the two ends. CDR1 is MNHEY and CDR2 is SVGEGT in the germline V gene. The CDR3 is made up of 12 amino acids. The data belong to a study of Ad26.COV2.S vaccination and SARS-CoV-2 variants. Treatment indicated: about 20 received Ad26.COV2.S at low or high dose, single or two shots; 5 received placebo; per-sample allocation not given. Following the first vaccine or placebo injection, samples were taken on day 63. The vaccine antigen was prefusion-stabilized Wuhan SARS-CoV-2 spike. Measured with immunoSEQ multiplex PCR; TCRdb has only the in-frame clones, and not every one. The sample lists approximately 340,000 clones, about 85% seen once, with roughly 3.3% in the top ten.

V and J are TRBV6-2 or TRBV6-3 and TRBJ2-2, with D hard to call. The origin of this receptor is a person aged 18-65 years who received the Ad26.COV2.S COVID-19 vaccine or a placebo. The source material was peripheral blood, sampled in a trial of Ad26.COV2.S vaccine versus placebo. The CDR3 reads CASSYDTGELFF. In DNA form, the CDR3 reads TGTGCCAGCAGTTATGACACCGGGGAGCTGTTTTTT.